This T cell receptor (beta chain) came from a study of monozygotic twins with inflammatory bowel disease. Findings of the study overall: In the analysis, different T cell subtypes could not be told apart.

Germline V gene data show CDR1 as MDHEN and CDR2 as SYDVKM. The CDR3 has 16 amino acids. For this clonotype: The antigen is not known.

Via template switching, UMIs carrying a 6-nucleotide sample barcode were introduced. From its re-call of the 5' RACE reads, TCRdb lists each CDR3 protein once, without DNA. This sample's clone table lists approximately 120,000 distinct CDR3 sequences. The clonotype comes from a human donor with ulcerative colitis or Crohn's disease, or a healthy co-twin of an affected twin (not recorded which). Sample: blood. This chain uses TRBV28 with TRBJ2-5; the TCRdb D gene call, TRBD1, has no DNA to confirm it. CDR3 residues: CASSLWEGEIGETQYF.